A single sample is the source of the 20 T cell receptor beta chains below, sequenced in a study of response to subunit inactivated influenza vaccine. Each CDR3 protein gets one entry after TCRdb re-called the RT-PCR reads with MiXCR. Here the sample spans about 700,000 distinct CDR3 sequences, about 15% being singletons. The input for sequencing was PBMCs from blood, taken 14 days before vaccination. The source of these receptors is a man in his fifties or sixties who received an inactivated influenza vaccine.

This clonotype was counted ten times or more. DNA for the CDR3: TGTGCCAGCAGTTTACAAGGGTACGGGGATACGCAGTATTTT. Translated: CASSLQGYGDTQYF. The V call is TRBV27, the J call TRBJ2-3; D unclear. The CDR3 contains 14 residues. Trimming removed 2 bases from V and 6 bases from J, with 12 bases in between. From germline, CDR1 is MNHEY and CDR2 SMNVEV (reference sequence).

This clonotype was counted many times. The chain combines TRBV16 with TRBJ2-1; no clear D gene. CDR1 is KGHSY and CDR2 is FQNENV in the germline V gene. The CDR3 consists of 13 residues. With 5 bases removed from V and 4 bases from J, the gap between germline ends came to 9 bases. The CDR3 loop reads CASSAELYNEQFF. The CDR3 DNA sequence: TGTGCCAGCAGCGCCGAGTTGTACAATGAGCAGTTCTTC.

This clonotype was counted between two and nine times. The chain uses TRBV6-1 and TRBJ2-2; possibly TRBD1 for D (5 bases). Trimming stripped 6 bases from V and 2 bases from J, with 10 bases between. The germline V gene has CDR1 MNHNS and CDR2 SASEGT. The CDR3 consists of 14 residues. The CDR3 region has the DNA TGTGCCAGCAGAGGGGCCCTAAACACCGGGGAGCTGTTTTTT. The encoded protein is CASRGALNTGELFF.

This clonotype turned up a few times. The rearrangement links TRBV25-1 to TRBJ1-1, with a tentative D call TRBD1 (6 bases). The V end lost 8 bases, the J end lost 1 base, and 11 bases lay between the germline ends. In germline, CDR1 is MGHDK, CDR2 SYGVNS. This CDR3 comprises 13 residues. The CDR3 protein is CASRRDKNTEAFF. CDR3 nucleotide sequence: TGTGCCAGCCGGCGGGACAAGAACACTGAAGCTTTCTTT. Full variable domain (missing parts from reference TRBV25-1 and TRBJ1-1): EADIYQTPRYLVIGTGKKITLECSQTMGHDKMYWYQQDPGMELHLIHYSYGVNSTEKGDLSSESTVSRIRTEHFPLTLESARPSHTSQYLCASRRDKNTEAFFGQGTRLTVV.

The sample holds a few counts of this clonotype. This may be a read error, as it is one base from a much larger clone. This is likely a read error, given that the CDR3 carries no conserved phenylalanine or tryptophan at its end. The CDR3 sequence: CATSSTGDQETQYL. The CDR3 DNA follows: TGTGCCACCAGCAGTACCGGGGATCAAGAGACCCAGTACCTC. J is TRBJ2-5 and V is TRBV15, with D perhaps matching TRBD2 (5 bases). The CDR3 consists of 14 residues. V gave up 3 bases and J gave up 2 bases, with 10 bases separating them. Germline CDR1 and CDR2: LNHNV and YYDKDF (reference sequence).

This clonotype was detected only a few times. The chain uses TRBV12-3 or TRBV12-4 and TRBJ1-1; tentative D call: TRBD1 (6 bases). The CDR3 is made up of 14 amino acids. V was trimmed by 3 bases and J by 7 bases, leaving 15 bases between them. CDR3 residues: CASSLEGGYLEAFF. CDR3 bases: TGTGCCAGCAGTTTGGAAGGGGGGTACCTTGAAGCTTTCTTT.

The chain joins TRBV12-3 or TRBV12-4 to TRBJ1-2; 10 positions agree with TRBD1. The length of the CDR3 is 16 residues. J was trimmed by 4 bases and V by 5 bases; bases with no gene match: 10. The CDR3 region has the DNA TGTGCCAGCAGTCCGCTCCGGGACAGGGGACTCTATGGCTACACCTTC. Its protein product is CASSPLRDRGLYGYTF.

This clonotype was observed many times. The chain's CDR3 is CSVFYRETEAFF. CDR3 sequence (DNA): TGCAGCGTTTTTTATAGGGAGACTGAAGCTTTCTTT. This chain joins TRBV29-1 and TRBJ1-1; no firm D call. In germline, CDR1 is SQVTM, CDR2 ANQGSEA. CDR3 size: 12 residues. Trimming took off 5 bases at V and 5 bases at J, with 12 bases between the two ends. Supplemented by reference TRBV29-1 and TRBJ1-1, the full variable domain reads SAVISQKPSRDICQRGTSLTIQCQVDSQVTMMFWYRQQPGQSLTLIATANQGSEATYESGFVIDKFPISRPNLTFSTLTVSNMSPEDSSIYLCSVFYRETEAFFGQGTRLTVV.

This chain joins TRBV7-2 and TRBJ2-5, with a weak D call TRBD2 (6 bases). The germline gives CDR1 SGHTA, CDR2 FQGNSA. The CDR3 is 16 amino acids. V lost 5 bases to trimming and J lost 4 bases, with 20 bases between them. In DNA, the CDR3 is TGTGCCAGCAGCCCCCACGGGACTTTCGGCGGAGAGACCCAGTACTTC. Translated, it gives CASSPHGTFGGETQYF.

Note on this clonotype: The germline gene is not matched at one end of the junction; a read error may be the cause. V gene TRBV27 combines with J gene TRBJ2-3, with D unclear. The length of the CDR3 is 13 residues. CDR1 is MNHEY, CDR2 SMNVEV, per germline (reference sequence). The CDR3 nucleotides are TGTGCCATCAGTCTCTACCTTGAGGATACGCAGTATTTT. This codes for CAISLYLEDTQYF.

CDR3 in DNA: TGTGCCACCAGTGATCCAAGCAGAGGGAACGGGAATGAGCAGTTCTTC. As protein: CATSDPSRGNGNEQFF. V gene TRBV24-1 combines with J gene TRBJ2-1; tentative D call: TRBD2 (5 bases). Germline V CDR1 and CDR2: KGHDR, SFDVKD. V lost 3 bases and J 7 bases, leaving 18 bases between the germline ends. The CDR3 has 16 residues.

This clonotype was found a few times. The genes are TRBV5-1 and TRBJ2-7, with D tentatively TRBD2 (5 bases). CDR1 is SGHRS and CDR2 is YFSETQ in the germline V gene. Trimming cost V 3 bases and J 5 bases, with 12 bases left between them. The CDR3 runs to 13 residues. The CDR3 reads CASSWREGDEQYF. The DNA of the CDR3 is TGCGCCAGCAGCTGGCGCGAGGGCGACGAGCAGTACTTC. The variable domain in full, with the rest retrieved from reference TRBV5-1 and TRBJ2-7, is KAGVTQTPRYLIKTRGQQVTLSCSPISGHRSVSWYQQTPGQGLQFLFEYFSETQRNKGNFPGRFSGRQFSNSRSEMNVSTLELGDSALYLCASSWREGDEQYFGPGTRLTVT.

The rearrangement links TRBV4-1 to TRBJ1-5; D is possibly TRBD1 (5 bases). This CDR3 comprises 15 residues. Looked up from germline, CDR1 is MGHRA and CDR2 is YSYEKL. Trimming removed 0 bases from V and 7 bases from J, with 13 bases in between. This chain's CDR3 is CASSQDPGTRQPQHF. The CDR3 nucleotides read TGCGCCAGCAGCCAAGATCCAGGGACGAGGCAGCCCCAGCATTTT.

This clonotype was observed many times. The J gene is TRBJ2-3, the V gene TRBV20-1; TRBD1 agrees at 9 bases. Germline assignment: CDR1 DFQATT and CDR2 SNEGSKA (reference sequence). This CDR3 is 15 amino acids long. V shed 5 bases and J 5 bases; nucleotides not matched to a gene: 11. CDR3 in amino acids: CSAHPSGQGGDTQYF. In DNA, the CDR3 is TGCAGTGCTCACCCCTCGGGACAGGGCGGAGATACGCAGTATTTT.

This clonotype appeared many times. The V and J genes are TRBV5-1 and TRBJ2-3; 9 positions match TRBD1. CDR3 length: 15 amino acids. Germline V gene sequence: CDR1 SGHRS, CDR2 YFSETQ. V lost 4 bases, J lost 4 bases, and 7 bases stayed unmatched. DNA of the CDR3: TGCGCCAGCAGCCTAACAGGGGGCATCGCAGATACGCAGTATTTT. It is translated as CASSLTGGIADTQYF.

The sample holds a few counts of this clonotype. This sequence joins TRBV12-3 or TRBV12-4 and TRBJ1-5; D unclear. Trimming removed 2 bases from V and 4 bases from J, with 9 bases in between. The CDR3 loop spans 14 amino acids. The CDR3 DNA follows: TGTGCCAGCAGTTTACAGGCTTTTAATCAGCCCCAGCATTTT. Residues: CASSLQAFNQPQHF.

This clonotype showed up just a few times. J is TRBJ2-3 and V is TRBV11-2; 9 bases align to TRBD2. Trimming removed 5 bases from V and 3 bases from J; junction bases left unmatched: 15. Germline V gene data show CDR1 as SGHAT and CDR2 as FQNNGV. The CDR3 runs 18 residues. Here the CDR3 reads CASSPRVRRGGQTDTQYF. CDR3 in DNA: TGTGCCAGCAGCCCTAGAGTACGGCGGGGGGGCCAAACAGATACGCAGTATTTT.

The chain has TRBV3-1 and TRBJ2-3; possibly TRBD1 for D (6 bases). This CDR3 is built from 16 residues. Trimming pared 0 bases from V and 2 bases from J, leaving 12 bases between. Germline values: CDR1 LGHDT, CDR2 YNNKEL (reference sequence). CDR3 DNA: TGTGCCAGCAGCCAAGATCCAGGGACAAACACAGATACGCAGTATTTT. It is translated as CASSQDPGTNTDTQYF.

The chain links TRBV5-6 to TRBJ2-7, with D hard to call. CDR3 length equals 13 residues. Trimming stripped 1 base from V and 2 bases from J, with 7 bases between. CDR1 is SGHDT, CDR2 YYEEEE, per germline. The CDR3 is CASSLSVTYEQYF. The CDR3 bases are TGTGCCAGCAGCTTGTCGGTTACCTACGAGCAGTACTTC.

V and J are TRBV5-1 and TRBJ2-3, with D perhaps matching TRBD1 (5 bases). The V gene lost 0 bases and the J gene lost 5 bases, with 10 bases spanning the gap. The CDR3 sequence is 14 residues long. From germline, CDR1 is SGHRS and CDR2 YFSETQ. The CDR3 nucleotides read TGCGCCAGCAGCTTGGGCAGGCAGGGAGATACGCAGTATTTT. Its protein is CASSLGRQGDTQYF.